This T cell receptor beta chain originates from a study of shared clonotypes between healthy human individuals. Method: immunoSEQ multiplex PCR; TCRdb's copy keeps in-frame clones and lacks some. The top ten hold roughly 0.42% of the sample, which has about 1.5 million clones, 95% to 99% seen once. Germline V CDR1 and CDR2: MNHNS, SASEGT. The CDR3 totals 14 residues. V lost 3 bases, J lost 2 bases, and 11 bases lay in between. The sequenced sample consisted of naive CD4+ T cells sorted from blood. The subset here: CD45RA+ positively selected. V is TRBV6-1 and J is TRBJ2-7, with no clear D. This sequence originates from a man aged 30 to 45 in good health. This chain's CDR3 is CASSDPGNTYEQYF. The CDR3 coding sequence is TGTGCCAGCAGTGATCCAGGAAATACCTACGAGCAGTACTTC.